Each of the 9 T cell receptor beta chains below was sequenced from the same sample in a study of CD8 T cells in Susac syndrome. Reverse transcription used roughly 0.45 to 1 ug RNA and random hexamers. Each CDR3 protein gets one entry after TCRdb re-called the immunoSEQ multiplex PCR reads with MiXCR. The sample records about 160,000 distinct CDR3 sequences, 92% being singletons. Sequencing used CD4+ T cells from PBMCs. These TCRs come from a human donor in good health.

The genes are TRBV2 and TRBJ2-4, with 14 bases matching TRBD2. The V segment lost 8 bases and the J segment 6 bases; nucleotides outside the gene matches: 6. Germline CDR1 is SNHLY and CDR2 is FYNNEI. The CDR3 spans 15 residues. CDR3: CASRGLAGEVNIQYF. CDR3 DNA: TGTGCCAGCCGGGGACTAGCGGGAGAGGTAAACATTCAGTACTTC.

The chain is built from TRBV30 and TRBJ2-7; 8 bases map to TRBD1. Trimming cost V 3 bases and J 4 bases; bases outside gene matches: 8. CDR3 length: 14 amino acids. CDR1 is GTSNPN and CDR2 is SVGIG in the germline V gene (reference sequence). The CDR3 here is CAWRATGGRYEQYF. CDR3 nucleotides: TGTGCCTGGAGGGCAACAGGGGGACGATACGAGCAGTACTTC.

The CDR3 nucleotides are TGCGCCAGCAGCCCCCGGGACCGCTCCTACGAGCAGTACTTC. Its protein is CASSPRDRSYEQYF. V and J are TRBV5-1 and TRBJ2-7, with D perhaps being TRBD1 or TRBD2 (5 bases each). Germline V gene lookup returns CDR1 SGHRS and CDR2 YFSETQ. V lost 4 bases to trimming and J lost 0 bases, with 11 bases between them. The CDR3 is 14 amino acids.

The CDR3 nucleotides are TGCGCCAGCAGCTTGAAGGATAGCTCCTACAATGAGCAGTTCTTC. The encoded protein is CASSLKDSSYNEQFF. The chain combines TRBV5-1 with TRBJ2-1; no clear D gene. In germline, CDR1 is SGHRS, CDR2 YFSETQ. Trimming pared 1 base from V and 0 bases from J, leaving 8 bases between. This CDR3 is 15 amino acids long.

CDR3 coding DNA: TGCGCCAGCAGCCAAGTATCGTACACTGAAGCTTTCTTT. Amino acids: CASSQVSYTEAFF. This sequence joins TRBV4-3 and TRBJ1-1, with D hard to call. Germline assignment: CDR1 LGHNA and CDR2 YSLEER. The CDR3 consists of 13 residues. The germline V and J ends were trimmed by 1 base and 3 bases, with 6 bases remaining between them.

The V gene is TRBV5-6, the J gene TRBJ1-1; D is unresolved. The CDR3 extends over 15 amino acids. Trimming left V 4 bases short and J 0 bases short, with 13 bases between. Germline V lookup: CDR1 SGHDT, CDR2 YYEEEE. The CDR3 reads CASSVGLILNTEAFF. The CDR3 nucleotides are TGTGCCAGCAGCGTCGGACTGATCTTGAACACTGAAGCTTTCTTT.

This rearrangement joins TRBV10-3 to TRBJ2-5; D not certain. Germline V gives CDR1 ENHRY, CDR2 SYGVKD. The CDR3 is 15 residues long. The V end lost 3 bases, the J end lost 3 bases, and 14 bases lay between the germline ends. The CDR3 sequence is CAISEFPRGKETQYF. The CDR3 nucleotides are TGTGCCATCAGTGAATTCCCTCGCGGCAAAGAGACCCAGTACTTC.

This clonotype was counted a few times. The chain is built from TRBV6-6 and TRBJ2-5; D remains ambiguous. The CDR3 runs 12 residues. The ends were cut back, 5 bases at V and 2 bases at J, with 6 bases in the middle. The germline gives CDR1 MNHNY, CDR2 SVGAGI (reference sequence). This chain's CDR3 is CASSDTQETQYF. Here the CDR3 DNA reads TGTGCCAGCAGTGACACACAAGAGACCCAGTACTTC.

The chain is built from TRBV7-2 and TRBJ2-5, with 13 nucleotides matching TRBD2. J lost 4 bases, V lost 6 bases, and 8 bases had no gene match. The CDR3 runs 16 residues. The germline V gene has CDR1 SGHTA and CDR2 FQGNSA. The CDR3 bases are TGTGCCAGCAGACTGACTAGCGGGGGGTCTGGAGAGACCCAGTACTTC. It specifies CASRLTSGGSGETQYF.